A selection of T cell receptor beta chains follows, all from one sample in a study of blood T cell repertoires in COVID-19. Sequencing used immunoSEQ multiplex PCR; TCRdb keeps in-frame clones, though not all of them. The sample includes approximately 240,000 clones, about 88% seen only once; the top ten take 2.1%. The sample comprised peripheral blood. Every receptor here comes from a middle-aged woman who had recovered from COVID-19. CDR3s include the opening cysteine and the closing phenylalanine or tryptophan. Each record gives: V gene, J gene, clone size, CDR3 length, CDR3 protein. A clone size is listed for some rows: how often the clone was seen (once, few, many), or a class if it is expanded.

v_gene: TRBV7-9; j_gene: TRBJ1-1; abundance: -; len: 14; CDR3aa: CATSSWLTNTEAFF
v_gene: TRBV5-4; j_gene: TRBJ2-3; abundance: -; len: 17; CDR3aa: CASSTPGLAGGTDTQYF
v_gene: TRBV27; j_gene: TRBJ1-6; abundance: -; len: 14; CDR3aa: CASSRFPLNSPLHF
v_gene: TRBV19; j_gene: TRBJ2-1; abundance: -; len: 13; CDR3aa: CASSHDSYNEQFF
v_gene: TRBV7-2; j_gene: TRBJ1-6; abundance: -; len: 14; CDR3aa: CASSFLSNNSPLHF
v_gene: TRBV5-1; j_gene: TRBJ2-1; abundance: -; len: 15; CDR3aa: CASSSGLAGYNEQFF
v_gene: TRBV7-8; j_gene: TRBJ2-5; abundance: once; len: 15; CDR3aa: CASSLGQGLGETQYF
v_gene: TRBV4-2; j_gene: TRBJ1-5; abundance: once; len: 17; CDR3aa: CASSQGDRAGINQPQHF
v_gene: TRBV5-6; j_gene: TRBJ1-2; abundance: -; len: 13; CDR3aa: CASSWDRTYGYTF
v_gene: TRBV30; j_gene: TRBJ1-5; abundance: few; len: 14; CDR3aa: CAWSSDRPGQPQHF
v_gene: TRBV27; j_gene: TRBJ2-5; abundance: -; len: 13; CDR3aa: CASSLSAGETQYF
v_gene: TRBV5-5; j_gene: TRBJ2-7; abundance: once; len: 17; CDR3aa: CASSLGATGGASYEQYF
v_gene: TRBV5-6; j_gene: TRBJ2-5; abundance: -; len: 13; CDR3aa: CASSKQAQETQYF
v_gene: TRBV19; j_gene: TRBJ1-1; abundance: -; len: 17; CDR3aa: CASSISQGAVKYTEAFF
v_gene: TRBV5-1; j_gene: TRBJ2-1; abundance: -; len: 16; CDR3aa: CASSRGGDHLYNEQFF
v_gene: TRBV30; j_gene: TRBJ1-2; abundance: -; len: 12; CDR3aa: CAWELHRVGYTF
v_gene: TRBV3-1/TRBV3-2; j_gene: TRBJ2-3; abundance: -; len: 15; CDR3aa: CASSLRTGRTDTQYF
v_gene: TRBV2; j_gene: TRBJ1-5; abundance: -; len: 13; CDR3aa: CASRRGVNQPQHF
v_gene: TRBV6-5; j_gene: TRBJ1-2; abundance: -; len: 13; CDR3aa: CASSYGGGRGYTF
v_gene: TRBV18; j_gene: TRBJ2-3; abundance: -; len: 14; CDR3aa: CASSPSGSTDTQYF
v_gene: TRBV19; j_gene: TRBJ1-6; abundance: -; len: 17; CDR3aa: CASSGGLLSSYNSPLHF
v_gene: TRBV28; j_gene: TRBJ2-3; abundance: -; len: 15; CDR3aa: CASSRRTGSLGTQYF
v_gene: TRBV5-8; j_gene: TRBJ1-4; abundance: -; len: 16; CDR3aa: CASSRPKVGVTGKLFF
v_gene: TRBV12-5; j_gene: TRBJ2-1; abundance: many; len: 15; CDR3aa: CASGSTGKVQNEQFF
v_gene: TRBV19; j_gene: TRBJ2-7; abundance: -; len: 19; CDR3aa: CASSPTDETPKELPSEQYF
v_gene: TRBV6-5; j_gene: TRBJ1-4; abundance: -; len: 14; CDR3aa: CASSYGGQTEKLFF
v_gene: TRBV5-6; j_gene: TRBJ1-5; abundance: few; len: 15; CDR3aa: CASSKGQTNNQPQHF
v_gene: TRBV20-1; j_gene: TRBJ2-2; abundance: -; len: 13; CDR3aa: CSASEWSTGELFF
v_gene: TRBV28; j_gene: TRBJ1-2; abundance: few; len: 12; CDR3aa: CASRGQPYGYTF
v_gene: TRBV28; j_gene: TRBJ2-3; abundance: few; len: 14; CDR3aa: CASSYASRGDTQYF
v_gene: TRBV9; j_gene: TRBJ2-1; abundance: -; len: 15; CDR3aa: CASSFAGVAGNEQFF
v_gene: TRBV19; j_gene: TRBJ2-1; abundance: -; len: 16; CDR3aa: CASSRRQGASYNEQFF
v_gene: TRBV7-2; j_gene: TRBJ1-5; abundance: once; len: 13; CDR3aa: CASSTGSNQPQHF
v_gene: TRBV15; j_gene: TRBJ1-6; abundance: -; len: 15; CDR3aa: CATSRSGQSTLPLHF
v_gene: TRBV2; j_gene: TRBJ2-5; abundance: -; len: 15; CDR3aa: CASSERVLSGETQYF
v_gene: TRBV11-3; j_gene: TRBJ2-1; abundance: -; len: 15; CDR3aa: CASSLVSGLNNEQFF
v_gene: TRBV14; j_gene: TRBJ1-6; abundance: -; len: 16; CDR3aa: CASSQAVRQGVSPLHF
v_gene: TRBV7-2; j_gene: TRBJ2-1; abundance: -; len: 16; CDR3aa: CASSLAGRGGDNEQFF
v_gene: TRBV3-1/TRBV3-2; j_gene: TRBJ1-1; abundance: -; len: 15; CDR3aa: CASSQGAGANTEAFF
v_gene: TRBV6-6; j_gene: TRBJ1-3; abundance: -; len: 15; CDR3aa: CASSSLGVQGNTIYF
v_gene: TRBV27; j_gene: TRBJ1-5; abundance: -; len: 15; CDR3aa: CASSERQRSNQPQHF
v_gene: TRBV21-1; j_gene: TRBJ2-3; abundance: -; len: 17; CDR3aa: CASSKGAGFSSTDTQYF
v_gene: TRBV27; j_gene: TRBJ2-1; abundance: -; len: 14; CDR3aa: CASSTSSHYNEQFF
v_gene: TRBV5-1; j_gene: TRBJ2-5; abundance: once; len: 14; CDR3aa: CASSLGTGFETQYF
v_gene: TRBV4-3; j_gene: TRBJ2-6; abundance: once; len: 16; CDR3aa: CASSQDRGAGANVLTF
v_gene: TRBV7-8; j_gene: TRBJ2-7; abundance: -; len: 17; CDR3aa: CASSLAPLAGLTYEQYF
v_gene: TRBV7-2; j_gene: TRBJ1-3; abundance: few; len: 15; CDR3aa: CASSTAMVVANTIYF
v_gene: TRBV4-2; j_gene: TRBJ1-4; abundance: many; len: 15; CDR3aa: CASSQDKGGGEKLFF
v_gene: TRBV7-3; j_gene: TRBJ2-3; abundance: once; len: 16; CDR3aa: CASSPTSGGALDTQYF
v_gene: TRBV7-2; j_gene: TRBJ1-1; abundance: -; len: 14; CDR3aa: CASSSGQRNTEAFF
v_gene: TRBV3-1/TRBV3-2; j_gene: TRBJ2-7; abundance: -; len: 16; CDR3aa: CASSPPGLRKPYEQYF
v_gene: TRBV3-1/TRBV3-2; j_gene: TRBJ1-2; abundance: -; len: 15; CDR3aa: CASSQEPTGGRGYTF
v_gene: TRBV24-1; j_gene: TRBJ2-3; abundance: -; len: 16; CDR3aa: CATSDLGQGVSDTQYF
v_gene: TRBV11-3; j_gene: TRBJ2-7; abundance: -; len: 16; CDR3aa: CASSPGTSGHPYEQYF